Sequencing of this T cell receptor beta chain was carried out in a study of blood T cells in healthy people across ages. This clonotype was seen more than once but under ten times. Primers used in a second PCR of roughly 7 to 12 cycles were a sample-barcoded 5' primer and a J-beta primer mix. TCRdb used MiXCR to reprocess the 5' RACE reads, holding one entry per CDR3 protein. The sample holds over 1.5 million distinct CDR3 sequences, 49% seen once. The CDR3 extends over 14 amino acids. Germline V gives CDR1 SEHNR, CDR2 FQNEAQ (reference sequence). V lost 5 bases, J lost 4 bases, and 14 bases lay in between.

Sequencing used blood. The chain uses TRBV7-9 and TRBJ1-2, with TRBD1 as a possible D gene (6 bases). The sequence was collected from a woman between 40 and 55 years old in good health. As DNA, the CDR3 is TGTGCCAGCAGCCATCCAACCAGGGGCTATGGCTACACCTTC. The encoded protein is CASSHPTRGYGYTF.